This T cell receptor beta chain was observed in a study of CD8+ T cells in alopecia areata. On the study more broadly: Female C3H/HeJ recipients aged roughly 7-11 weeks got skin from C3H/HeJ graft donors aged about 6-13 months that had spontaneous alopecia.

Germline values: CDR1 FNHDT, CDR2 SITEND (reference sequence). V gave up 5 bases and J gave up 0 bases; unmatched junction bases: 5. The CDR3 sequence is 15 residues long. Once RNA had been extracted, it was reverse transcribed into cDNA to act as the sequencing template. The repertoire was sequenced with immunoSEQ multiplex PCR; TCRdb's copy has only in-frame clones and lacks some. The record shows about 300,000 clones for this sample, with no singletons present. On this clone: Antigen: not known. The gene names given are mouse names. The CDR3 goes on 4 residues after the read ends, and that part is filled in from the germline J gene.

Study-wide results and limits: Sequencing of scalp samples also captures resident alphabeta T cells of normal skin. Higher clonality was seen in lesional scalp than in normal scalp, especially in alopecia totalis/universalis. Mice showed TCR sharing more clearly than patients did, possibly owing to HLA.

After pooling, cutaneous lymph node cells were sorted with CD4, CD8alpha, NKG2D, NKG2ACE and other markers. Input material: CD4+ T cells sorted from a lymph node. The chain couples TRBV19 to TRBJ2-3; 8 bases agree with TRBD1. The TCR sequence derives from a C3H/HeJ mouse with alopecia areata. MHC haplotype here: H2-k. The sequenced CDR3 bases are TGTGCCAGCAGCATTGACAGGGGTAGTGCAGAA. Translation: CASSIDRGSAE. The full CDR3 reads CASSIDRGSAETLYF.